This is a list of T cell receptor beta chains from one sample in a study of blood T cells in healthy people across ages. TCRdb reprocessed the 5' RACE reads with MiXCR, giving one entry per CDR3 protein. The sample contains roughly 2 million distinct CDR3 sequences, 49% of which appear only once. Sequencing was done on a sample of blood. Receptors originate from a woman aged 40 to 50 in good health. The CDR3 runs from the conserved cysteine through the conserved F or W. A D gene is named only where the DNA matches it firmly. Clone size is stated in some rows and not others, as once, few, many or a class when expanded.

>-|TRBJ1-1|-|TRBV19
TGTGCCAGTAGACCCCCGGGGGTGAACACTGAAGCTTTCTTT
CASRPPGVNTEAFF
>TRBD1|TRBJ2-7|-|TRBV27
TGTGCCAGCAGCTCCCTCAGGACAGGGGGCTGGAATGAGCAGTACTTC
CASSSLRTGGWNEQYF
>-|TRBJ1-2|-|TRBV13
TGTGCCAGCAGCTTGGGCAGGGTACCCTATGGCTACACCTTC
CASSLGRVPYGYTF
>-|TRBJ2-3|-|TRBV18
TGTGCCAGCTCACCACTCCTTGGGGCTGCGACAGATACGCAGTATTTT
CASSPLLGAATDTQYF
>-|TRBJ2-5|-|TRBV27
TGTGCCAGCAGTGTATCGATTCTAATGGAGACCCAGTACTTC
CASSVSILMETQYF
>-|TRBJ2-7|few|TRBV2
TGTGCCAGCAAATCGGTCGAGACAGGCTCCTACGAGCAGTACTTC
CASKSVETGSYEQYF
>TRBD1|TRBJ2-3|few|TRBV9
TGTGCCAGCAGCGAACGACAGGGAAGAGGTGGCACAGATACGCAGTATTTT
CASSERQGRGGTDTQYF
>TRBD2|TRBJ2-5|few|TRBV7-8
TGTGCCAGCAGCTTACGGAAGCGGGGGTACCAAGAGACCCAGTACTTC
CASSLRKRGYQETQYF
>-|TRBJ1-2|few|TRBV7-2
TGTGCCAGCACCGAACTCGGTTCCCTCTATGGCTACACCTTC
CASTELGSLYGYTF
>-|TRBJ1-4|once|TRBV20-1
TGCAGTGCTATCACTGGCGAAAAACTGTTTTTT
CSAITGEKLFF
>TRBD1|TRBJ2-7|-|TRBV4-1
TGCGCCAGCAGCCCGAAGGGACAGGCCTACAATGAGCAGTACTTC
CASSPKGQAYNEQYF
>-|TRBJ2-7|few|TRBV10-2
TGCGCCAGCAGTGAAGGAACCCGCTCCTCCTACGAGCAGTACTTC
CASSEGTRSSYEQYF
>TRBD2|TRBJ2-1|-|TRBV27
TGTGCCAGCAGGCCGACTAGCGGGGCTCGGAATGAGCAGTTCTTC
CASRPTSGARNEQFF
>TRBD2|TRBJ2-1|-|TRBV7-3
TGTGCCAGCAGCTTAGGTGGACTAGCGGGGAAGGATGAGCAGTTCTTC
CASSLGGLAGKDEQFF
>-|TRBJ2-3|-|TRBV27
TGTGCCAGCAGTTTCGGGGTTATCACAGATACGCAGTATTTT
CASSFGVITDTQYF
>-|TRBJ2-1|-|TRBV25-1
TGTGCCAGCAGTGTAACTTTGAACAGGGAAAATGAGCAGTTCTTC
CASSVTLNRENEQFF
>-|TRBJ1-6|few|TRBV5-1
TGCGCCAGCAGCTTGGTATTCGACAATTCACCCCTCCACTTT
CASSLVFDNSPLHF
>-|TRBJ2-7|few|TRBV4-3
TGCGCCAGCAGCCAAGACGTAACCTACGAGCAGTACTTC
CASSQDVTYEQYF
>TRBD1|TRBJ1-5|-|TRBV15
TGTGCCACCAGCAGATCTGGGACAGGGACGAGGGACCAGCCCCAGCATTTT
CATSRSGTGTRDQPQHF
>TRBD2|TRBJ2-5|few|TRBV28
TGTGCCAGCAGTTTAACTAGCGGGGGCGTTGAGACCCAGTACTTC
CASSLTSGGVETQYF
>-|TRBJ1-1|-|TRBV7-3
TGTGTCAGCAGCCTCACCAAGAACACTGAAGCTTTCTTT
CVSSLTKNTEAFF
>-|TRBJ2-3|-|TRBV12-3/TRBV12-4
TGTGCCAGCAGTTTTATCGGAGATGTGCAATATTTT
CASSFIGDVQYF
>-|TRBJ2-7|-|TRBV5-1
TGCGCCAGCAGCAACCCACCCCGACAAAGGTGGGGCTACGAGCAGTACTTC
CASSNPPRQRWGYEQYF
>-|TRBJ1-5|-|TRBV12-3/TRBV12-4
TGTGCCAGCAGTTTAGCGACTAATCAGCCCCAGCATTTT
CASSLATNQPQHF
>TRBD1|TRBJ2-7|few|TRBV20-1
TGCAGTGCCCCGGGACAGAGGACCTATGAGCAGTACTTC
CSAPGQRTYEQYF
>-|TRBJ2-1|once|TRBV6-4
TGTGCCAGCAGTGCCGCCATGGGGGGGCGACAGGGCTACAATGAGCAGTTCTTC
CASSAAMGGRQGYNEQFF
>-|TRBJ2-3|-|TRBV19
TGTGCCAGTAATCAGGGAACGACTGGGAAGGATACGCAGTATTTT
CASNQGTTGKDTQYF
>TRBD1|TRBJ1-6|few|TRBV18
TGTGCCAGCTCACGCCGACAGGGCGACTCACCCCTCCACTTT
CASSRRQGDSPLHF
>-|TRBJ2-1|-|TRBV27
TGTGCCAGCAGTTTGTCAGAGGGTAGGGGGACCCAGTTCTTC
CASSLSEGRGTQFF
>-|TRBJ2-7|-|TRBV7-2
TGTGCCAGCAGCTTAGAGGGGGCAGGGACTCCCTACAAGCAGTACTTC
CASSLEGAGTPYKQYF
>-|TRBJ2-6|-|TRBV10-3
TGTGCCATCAAGGGGGACGGGAGCTCTGGGGCCAACGTCCTGACTTTC
CAIKGDGSSGANVLTF
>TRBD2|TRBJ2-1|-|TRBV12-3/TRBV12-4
TGTGCCAGCAGTTCTCAGCGGGGGGCCGGCAATGAGCAGTTCTTC
CASSSQRGAGNEQFF
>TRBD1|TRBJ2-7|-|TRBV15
TGTGCCACCAAGGGACAGGGGGTCTACGAGCAGTACTTC
CATKGQGVYEQYF
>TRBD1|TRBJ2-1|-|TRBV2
TGTGCCAGCGGACGACAGGGGGCCGCGAATGAGCAGTTCTTC
CASGRQGAANEQFF
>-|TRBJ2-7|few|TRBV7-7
TGTGCTAGCAGCGATCGGGACGGCTACGAGCAGTACTTC
CASSDRDGYEQYF
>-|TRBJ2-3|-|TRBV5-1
TGCGCCAGCAGCTCGATAACAGGGTCGGGAGATACGCAGTATTTT
CASSSITGSGDTQYF
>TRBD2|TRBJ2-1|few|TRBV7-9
TGTGCCAGCAGCTACCAATTGACTAGCGGGGGTATCAATGAGCAGTTCTTC
CASSYQLTSGGINEQFF
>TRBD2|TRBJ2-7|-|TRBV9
TGTGCCAGCAGCGCATCCGGGACTAGTTCATACGAGCAGTACTTC
CASSASGTSSYEQYF
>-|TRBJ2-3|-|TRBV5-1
TGCGCCAGCAGCTCCCCGGGACACTTGACAGATACGCAGTATTTT
CASSSPGHLTDTQYF
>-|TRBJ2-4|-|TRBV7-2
TGTGCCAGCAGCTTAGGACCGGTCCGTGAGCAGTACTTC
CASSLGPVREQYF
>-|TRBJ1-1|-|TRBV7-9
TGTGCCAGCAGCCTGGGACAACGTGAAGCTTTCTTT
CASSLGQREAFF
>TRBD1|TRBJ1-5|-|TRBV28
TGTGCCAGCAGTCTTCGACAGGGGGGGTATAGCAATCAGCCCCAGCATTTT
CASSLRQGGYSNQPQHF
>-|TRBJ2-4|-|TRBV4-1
TGCGCCAGCAGCCTCCTTGGAGTAGCCAAAAACATTCAGTACTTC
CASSLLGVAKNIQYF
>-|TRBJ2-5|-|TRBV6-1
TGTGCCAGCAGTGCCCACAGGGTTCAGGAGACCCAGTACTTC
CASSAHRVQETQYF
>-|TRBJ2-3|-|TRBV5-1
TGCGCCAGCAGCTCCTCCTGGGGCACAGATACGCAGTATTTT
CASSSSWGTDTQYF
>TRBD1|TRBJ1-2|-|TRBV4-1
TGCGCCAGCAGCCAGGGACAGTGGTCTACTGGCTACACCTTC
CASSQGQWSTGYTF
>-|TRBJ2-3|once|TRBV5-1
TGCGCCAGCAGCTTGGATAGTACACCAACAGATACGCAGTATTTT
CASSLDSTPTDTQYF
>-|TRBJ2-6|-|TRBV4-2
TGTGCCAGCAGCCAAGATCATTCGGCTGGAGGGGCCAACGCCCTGACTTTC
CASSQDHSAGGANALTF
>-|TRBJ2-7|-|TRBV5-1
TGCGCCAGCAGCTTGGTCGGAGGGGGGCTTTACGAGCAGTACTTC
CASSLVGGGLYEQYF
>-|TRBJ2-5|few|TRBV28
TGTGCCAGCAGTCCCCCTGTGGGGGCTGGACAAGAGACCCAGTACTTC
CASSPPVGAGQETQYF
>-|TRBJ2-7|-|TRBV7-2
TGTGCCAGCAGCTTAGCGTACAGCTCCTACAATGAGCAGTACTTC
CASSLAYSSYNEQYF
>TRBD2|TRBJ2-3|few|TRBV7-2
TGTGCCAGCAGCTATGGACTAGCTTCGGGGAACACAGATACGCAGTATTTT
CASSYGLASGNTDTQYF
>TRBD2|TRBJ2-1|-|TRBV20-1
TGCAGTGTTCGGGACTATACTTCGCATGAGCAGTTCTTC
CSVRDYTSHEQFF
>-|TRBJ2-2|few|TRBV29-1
TGCAGCGTTGCTTTTGGGGGGAACACCGGGGAGCTGTTTTTT
CSVAFGGNTGELFF